Listed here are 20 T cell receptor beta chains from one sample, sequenced in a study of T cell responses to AZD1222 COVID-19 vaccine. Using immunoSEQ multiplex PCR, the repertoire was profiled, and TCRdb retains in-frame clones only, with some absent. Of 70,000 to 75,000 clones listed, less than 85% are singletons. The sample was peripheral blood, taken 28 days after the second AZD1222 dose. The receptors come from an adult who received the AZD1222 COVID-19 vaccine.

This clone was detected only once. The chain links TRBV27 to TRBJ2-7, with 12 bases matching TRBD1. V lost 1 base to trimming and J lost 5 bases; unmatched junction nucleotides: 6. Germline CDR1 MNHEY, CDR2 SMNVEV (reference sequence). The CDR3 length is 16 residues. The CDR3 coding sequence is TGTGCCAGCAGTTTATGGATGGGACAGGGGGCCAACGAGCAGTACTTC. Translating gives CASSLWMGQGANEQYF.

The rearrangement uses TRBV19 and TRBJ2-7; the D gene is possibly TRBD1 (5 bases). The germline V gene has CDR1 LNHDA and CDR2 SQIVND (reference sequence). V was shortened by 3 bases and J by 2 bases, with 11 bases between the two germline ends. This CDR3 is built from 14 residues. The CDR3 sequence: CASSIRQGPYEQYF. The CDR3 DNA is TGTGCCAGTAGTATCCGCCAGGGCCCCTACGAGCAGTACTTC.

V gene TRBV29-1 combines with J gene TRBJ1-5; D is ambiguous. The germline CDR1 and CDR2 sequences are SQVTM and ANQGSEA. CDR3 length: 14 amino acids. The V gene lost 1 base and the J gene lost 1 base, with 8 bases spanning the gap. CDR3 in DNA: TGCAGCGTTGAAGTTTGGGTGAGCAATCAGCCCCAGCATTTT. It yields the protein CSVEVWVSNQPQHF.

The CDR3 is CASSPMRGTSGPSFTDTQYF. CDR3 DNA: TGTGCCAGCTCACCAATGCGCGGGACTAGCGGGCCCTCGTTCACAGATACGCAGTATTTT. The V and J genes are TRBV18 and TRBJ2-3; 12 nucleotides match TRBD2. V shed 2 bases and J 2 bases; nucleotides not matched to a gene: 14. The CDR3 extends over 20 amino acids. Germline V CDR1 and CDR2: KGHSH, LQKENI.

This rearrangement joins TRBV12-3 or TRBV12-4 to TRBJ2-7; D ambiguous. Trimming cost V 6 bases and J 4 bases, with 7 bases left between them. The CDR3 spans 11 residues. CDR3 amino acids: CASSLQYEQYF. The CDR3 DNA is TGTGCCAGCAGCCTTCAGTACGAGCAGTACTTC.

V is TRBV27 and J is TRBJ1-2, with D possibly being TRBD1 (5 bases). Germline V gene data show CDR1 as MNHEY and CDR2 as SMNVEV (reference sequence). V lost 8 bases and J 9 bases, leaving 16 bases between the germline ends. CDR3 size: 12 residues. The CDR3 here is CASHPVGGSYTF. The CDR3 nucleotides are TGTGCCAGCCATCCGGTGGGGGGAAGCTACACCTTC.

This chain uses TRBV12-3 or TRBV12-4 with TRBJ2-1; 9 nucleotides agree with TRBD2. The CDR3 loop spans 13 amino acids. With 6 bases clipped from V and 8 bases from J, the junction kept 5 bases outside the gene matches. The CDR3 coding sequence is TGTGCCAGCAGGAGCGGGAGGCTCGATGAGCAGTTCTTC. This gives the protein CASRSGRLDEQFF.

The rearrangement links TRBV7-6 to TRBJ2-1, with a possible D match to TRBD1 (5 bases). Germline loops: CDR1 SGHVS, CDR2 FNYEAQ. Trimming pared 3 bases from V and 2 bases from J, leaving 8 bases between. CDR3 length equals 14 residues. DNA for the CDR3: TGTGCCAGCAGCTTGGGGCCGACCTACAATGAGCAGTTCTTC. Its protein is CASSLGPTYNEQFF.

V gene TRBV27 combines with J gene TRBJ2-2; D unresolved. There are 13 residues in the CDR3. With 2 bases removed from V and 7 bases from J, the gap between germline ends came to 8 bases. Per the germline V gene, CDR1 is MNHEY and CDR2 is SMNVEV (reference sequence). The CDR3 DNA follows: TGTGCCAGCAGTTTAGGGTTAGGCGGGGAGCTGTTTTTT. It translates to CASSLGLGGELFF.

The chain carries TRBV19 and TRBJ2-3, with a possible D match to TRBD2 (6 bases). With 3 bases removed from V and 0 bases from J, the gap between germline ends came to 7 bases. The CDR3 is 14 amino acids. CDR1 is LNHDA and CDR2 is SQIVND in the germline V gene (reference sequence). The chain's CDR3 is CASSMAGSTDTQYF. CDR3 DNA: TGTGCCAGTAGTATGGCGGGGAGCACAGATACGCAGTATTTT.

V and J are TRBV27 and TRBJ2-7; D assignment may be TRBD1 or TRBD2 (6 bases each). V gave up 5 bases and J gave up 3 bases, with 17 bases separating them. Germline CDR1 is MNHEY and CDR2 is SMNVEV (reference sequence). The CDR3 consists of 15 residues. The CDR3 spells CASSQIGGQFYEQYF. DNA of the CDR3: TGTGCCAGCAGTCAGATAGGGGGGCAGTTCTACGAGCAGTACTTC.

Comment on this clone: The same CDR3 also results from other DNA sequences found in this sample. V and J are TRBV7-8 and TRBJ2-1, with a possible D match to TRBD2 (5 bases). Trimming cost V 5 bases and J 0 bases, with 11 bases left between them. This CDR3 region has 15 residues. Germline V gene data show CDR1 as SGHVS and CDR2 as FQNEAQ. Written as DNA, the CDR3 is TGTGCCAGCAGCAGAAGCGGTAGCTCCTACAATGAGCAGTTCTTC. It encodes CASSRSGSSYNEQFF.

This sequence joins TRBV15 and TRBJ2-3; D unclear. Trimming took 4 bases from V and 2 from J, leaving 7 bases between them. The CDR3 has 13 residues. Germline lookup yields CDR1 LNHNV and CDR2 YYDKDF (reference sequence). In DNA form, the CDR3 reads TGTGCCACCAGCAATATGTACACAGATACGCAGTATTTT. This encodes CATSNMYTDTQYF.

This chain uses TRBV30 with TRBJ1-3; no definite D call. The CDR3 is 14 residues long. The germline V gene has CDR1 GTSNPN and CDR2 SVGIG (reference sequence). Trimming took 5 bases from V and 2 from J, leaving 13 bases between them. CDR3 DNA sequence: TGTGCCTGGGGAGAGGGTTTCACTGGAAACACCATATATTTT. Translation: CAWGEGFTGNTIYF.

J is TRBJ1-5 and V is TRBV28; D is possibly TRBD1 (6 bases). Germline lookup yields CDR1 MDHEN and CDR2 SYDVKM. Trimming stripped 5 bases from V and 4 bases from J, with 15 bases between. CDR3 length equals 15 residues. In DNA form, the CDR3 reads TGTGCCAGCAGTCCTTCGACAGGAACGAATCAGCCCCAGCATTTT. Its translation: CASSPSTGTNQPQHF. Full variable domain (rest looked up from reference TRBV28 and TRBJ1-5): DVKVTQSSRYLVKRTGEKVFLECVQDMDHENMFWYRQDPGLGLRLIYFSYDVKMKEKGDIPEGYSVSREKKERFSLILESASTNQTSMYLCASSPSTGTNQPQHFGDGTRLSIL.

The chain uses TRBV3-1 (or the pseudogene TRBV3-2) and TRBJ1-5; unclear D gene. Germline V gene lookup returns CDR1 LGHDT and CDR2 YNNKEL (reference sequence). The CDR3 consists of 15 residues. V dropped 0 bases and J dropped 5 bases, with 11 bases sitting between them. Written as DNA, the CDR3 is TGTGCCAGCAGCCAAGATGGATCCGTTTATCAGCCCCAGCATTTT. Translating it yields CASSQDGSVYQPQHF.

V is TRBV25-1 and J is TRBJ1-1; TRBD1 agrees at 7 bases. The length of the CDR3 is 13 residues. V lost 6 bases, J lost 4 bases, and 5 bases stayed unmatched. Germline CDR1 reads MGHDK; CDR2 reads SYGVNS. The CDR3 sequence is CASSGRGITEAFF. The CDR3 region has the DNA TGTGCCAGCAGCGGCAGGGGGATCACTGAAGCTTTCTTT.

This clone was seen more than once but under ten times. The genes are TRBV7-9 and TRBJ1-4, with 8 nucleotides matching TRBD1. V shed 0 bases, J shed 8 bases, and the junction held 8 bases outside the gene matches. The CDR3 is 16 amino acids. The germline CDR1 and CDR2 sequences are SEHNR and FQNEAQ (reference sequence). In nucleotides, the CDR3 is TGTGCCAGCAGCTTAGCGAGCGACAGGGGTGGCGAAAAACTGTTTTTT. The encoded protein is CASSLASDRGGEKLFF. The entire variable domain, with the rest obtained from reference TRBV7-9 and TRBJ1-4, is as follows: DTGVSQNPRHKITKRGQNVTFRCDPISEHNRLYWYRQTLGQGPEFLTYFQNEAQLEKSRLLSDRFSAERPKGSFSTLEIQRTEQGDSAMYLCASSLASDRGGEKLFFGSGTQLSVL.

This clone was seen once. The chain carries TRBV7-2 and TRBJ2-3; D is uncertain. Germline CDR1 and CDR2: SGHTA and FQGNSA. The germline V and J ends were trimmed by 6 bases and 2 bases, with 9 bases remaining between them. This CDR3 spans 13 amino acids. The chain's CDR3 is CASRRVYTDTQYF. The DNA of the CDR3 is TGTGCCAGCAGACGGGTCTACACAGATACGCAGTATTTT.

The chain uses TRBV27 and TRBJ2-7; D gene ambiguous. Germline CDR1 and CDR2: MNHEY and SMNVEV (reference sequence). The CDR3 runs 13 residues. V dropped 5 bases and J dropped 6 bases, with 14 bases sitting between them. CDR3 DNA sequence: TGTGCCAGCAGTCCAACCCTGAACCGCGAGCAGTACTTC. Translated: CASSPTLNREQYF.